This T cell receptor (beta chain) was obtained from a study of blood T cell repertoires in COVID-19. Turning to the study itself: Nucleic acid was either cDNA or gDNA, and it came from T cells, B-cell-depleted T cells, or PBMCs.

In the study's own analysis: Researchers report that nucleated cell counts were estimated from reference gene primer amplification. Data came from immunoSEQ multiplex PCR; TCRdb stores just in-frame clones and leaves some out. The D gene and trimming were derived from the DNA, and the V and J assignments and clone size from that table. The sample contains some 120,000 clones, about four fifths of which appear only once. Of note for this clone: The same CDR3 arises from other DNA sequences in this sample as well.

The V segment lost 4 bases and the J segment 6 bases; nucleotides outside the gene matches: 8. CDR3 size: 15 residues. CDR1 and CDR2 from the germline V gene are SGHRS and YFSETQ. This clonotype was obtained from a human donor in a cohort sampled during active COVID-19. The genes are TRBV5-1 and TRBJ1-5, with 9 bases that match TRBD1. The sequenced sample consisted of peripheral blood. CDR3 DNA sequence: TGCGCCAGCAGCCCAACAGGGGGCGCGGGTCAGCCCCAGCATTTT. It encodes CASSPTGGAGQPQHF.